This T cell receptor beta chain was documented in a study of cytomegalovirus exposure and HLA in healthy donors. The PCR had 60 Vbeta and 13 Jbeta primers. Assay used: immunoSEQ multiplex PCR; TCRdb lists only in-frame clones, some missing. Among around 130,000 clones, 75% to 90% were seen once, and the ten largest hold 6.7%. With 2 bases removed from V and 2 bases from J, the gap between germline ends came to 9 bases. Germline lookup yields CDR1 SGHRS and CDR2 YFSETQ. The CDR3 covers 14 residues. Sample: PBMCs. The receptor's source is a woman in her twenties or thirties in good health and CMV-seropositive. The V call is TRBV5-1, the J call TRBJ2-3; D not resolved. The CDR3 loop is CASSFGSLTDTQYF. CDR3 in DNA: TGCGCCAGCAGCTTCGGGTCCCTCACAGATACGCAGTATTTT.